Included here is one T cell receptor (beta chain) sequence, with context. Its antigen is undetermined. This entry belongs to a study of T cell repertoires in cytomegalovirus infection. Study background: The public TCR beta signatures pointed to both CMV infection and matching HLA type.

TCRdb called the reads again in MiXCR, with one record for every CDR3 protein. Counted here are about 350,000 distinct CDR3 sequences, roughly a third occurring once; the ten biggest clones make up roughly 12%. V lost 1 base to trimming and J lost 8 bases; unmatched junction nucleotides: 12. CDR3 size: 17 residues. Source: cultured PBMCs, taken from culture after CMV antigen stimulation. The chain is built from TRBV12-3 or TRBV12-4 and TRBJ2-2; 8 nucleotides line up with TRBD1. This TCR was recovered from a human donor in good health (CMV status not recorded). Some clones in this sample may be carry-over from other donors' samples. DNA for the CDR3: TGTGCCAGCAGTTTAGGACCCGGACAGGGTCAAACGGGGGAGCTGTTTTTT. Its translation: CASSLGPGQGQTGELFF.